One sample yielded the 32 T cell receptor beta chains listed below, sequenced in a study of cytotoxic CD8 clonotypes in ibrutinib-treated CLL. Repertoires were generated with immunoSEQ multiplex PCR, while TCRdb's copy carries only in-frame clones and drops some. This sample has approximately 130,000 clones, with approximately 80% found just once. The sample in question was PBMCs, obtained after 24 months of ibrutinib treatment. The receptor set was obtained from a human donor with chronic lymphocytic leukemia.

The genes are TRBV4-3 and TRBJ2-3; possible D gene TRBD2, 6 bases. This CDR3 spans 15 amino acids. V shed 2 bases and J shed 5 bases, with 14 bases lying between them. CDR1 is LGHNA and CDR2 is YSLEER in the germline V gene. The CDR3 protein is CASSQQDTGVDTQYF. CDR3 bases: TGCGCCAGCAGCCAACAGGACACGGGGGTAGATACGCAGTATTTT.

The rearrangement joins TRBV6-5 to TRBJ2-7, with D uncertain. CDR3 length: 14 residues. CDR1 and CDR2 from the germline V gene are MNHEY and SVGAGI. Trimming cost V 7 bases and J 0 bases, with 13 bases left between them. Here the CDR3 DNA reads TGTGCCAGCAATTCTGCAGGAAGCTCCTACGAGCAGTACTTC. It translates to CASNSAGSSYEQYF.

The genes are TRBV29-1 and TRBJ1-1, with 7 bases lining up with TRBD1. V gave up 7 bases and J gave up 6 bases; unmatched junction bases: 8. The CDR3 consists of 12 residues. Germline-derived CDR1 and CDR2 are SQVTM and ANQGSEA. The CDR3 DNA is TGCAGCGCCCAGGGACAGTTACCTGAAGCTTTCTTT. It translates to CSAQGQLPEAFF. Full variable domain (remainder filled in from reference TRBV29-1 and TRBJ1-1): SAVISQKPSRDICQRGTSLTIQCQVDSQVTMMFWYRQQPGQSLTLIATANQGSEATYESGFVIDKFPISRPNLTFSTLTVSNMSPEDSSIYLCSAQGQLPEAFFGQGTRLTVV.

In this sample, this clone turned up once. Written as DNA, the CDR3 is TGTGCCAGCAGCCAACTCAGGGGAAGAGGCACTGAAGCTTTCTTT. As protein: CASSQLRGRGTEAFF. V gene TRBV14 combines with J gene TRBJ1-1, with D perhaps matching TRBD1 (6 bases). The ends were cut back, 2 bases at V and 4 bases at J, with 14 bases in the middle. This CDR3 is 15 amino acids long. Germline V lookup: CDR1 SGHDN, CDR2 FVKESK.

Remarks on this clone: The junction does not match germline at one end; this may be a read error. The chain is built from TRBV15 and TRBJ1-3; no firm D call. CDR1 LNHNV and CDR2 YYDKDF come from the germline V gene (reference sequence). The CDR3 covers 14 residues. This chain's CDR3 is CATSRDVGGNTIYF. In nucleotides, the CDR3 is TGTGCCACCAGTAGAGACGTTGGTGGAAACACCATATATTTT.

This chain joins TRBV21-1 and TRBJ2-7; the table calls TRBD2, which could not be checked here. TRBV21-1 has pseudogene status. The CDR3 contains 15 residues. The DNA for the CDR3 is TGTGCCAGCAGGAACGGGGGGGGAAGCTCCTACGAGCAGTACTTC. Protein sequence: CASRNGGGSSYEQYF.

The gene calls are TRBV6-4 and TRBJ2-3; unclear D gene. Trimming left V 5 bases short and J 0 bases short, with 9 bases between. This CDR3 has 14 residues. Germline V gene data show CDR1 as MRHNA and CDR2 as SNTAGT. The CDR3 spells CASSPQPSTDTQYF. CDR3 in DNA: TGTGCCAGCAGTCCACAGCCTAGCACAGATACGCAGTATTTT.

This clone has only a few counts. This rearrangement joins TRBV28 to TRBJ1-6, with 9 nucleotides matching TRBD1. CDR3 length: 15 residues. Unmatched junction bases numbered 4, after V lost 4 bases and J lost 6 bases. CDR1 is MDHEN and CDR2 is SYDVKM in the germline V gene. As DNA, the CDR3 is TGTGCCAGCAGTTCCCGGACAGGGGTTAATTCACCCCTCCACTTT. Translated, it gives CASSSRTGVNSPLHF.

This sequence joins TRBV7-2 and TRBJ2-7; D unclear. The length of the CDR3 is 12 residues. The V end lost 2 bases, the J end lost 2 bases, and 4 bases lay between the germline ends. CDR1 is SGHTA and CDR2 is FQGNSA in the germline V gene. The CDR3 sequence is CASSLRAYEQYF. The CDR3 DNA sequence: TGTGCCAGCAGCTTACGGGCCTACGAGCAGTACTTC.

The CDR3 loop reads CASRRGSTGELFF. DNA for the CDR3: TGTGCCAGCAGACGGGGGTCCACCGGGGAGCTGTTTTTT. This rearrangement joins TRBV6-5 to TRBJ2-2; D might be TRBD2 (6 bases). The V end lost 6 bases, the J end lost 4 bases, and 9 bases lay between the germline ends. From germline, CDR1 is MNHEY and CDR2 SVGAGI. This CDR3 has 13 residues.

The chain has TRBV7-2 and TRBJ2-1, with a tentative D call TRBD2 (6 bases). V was cut by 0 bases and J by 4 bases, with 10 bases left in between. CDR3 size: 15 residues. Germline CDR1 is SGHTA and CDR2 is FQGNSA. This chain's CDR3 is CASSLAAGIYNEQFF. CDR3 in DNA: TGTGCCAGCAGCTTAGCGGCGGGGATTTACAATGAGCAGTTCTTC.

This clone has just a few counts. Other nucleotide sequences in the sample specify the same CDR3. The chain combines TRBV9 with TRBJ2-5, with a weak D call TRBD1 (5 bases). The CDR3 loop spans 13 amino acids. Germline CDR1 reads SGDLS; CDR2 reads YYNGEE. Trimming took 1 base from V and 5 from J, leaving 9 bases between them. CDR3 sequence reads: CASSVQGWETQYF. In DNA form, the CDR3 reads TGTGCCAGCAGCGTACAGGGTTGGGAGACCCAGTACTTC. Variable domain in full (rest from reference TRBV9 and TRBJ2-5): DSGVTQTPKHLITATGQRVTLRCSPRSGDLSVYWYQQSLDQGLQFLIQYYNGEERAKGNILERFSAQQFPDLHSELNLSSLELGDSALYFCASSVQGWETQYFGPGTRLLVL.

The chain recombines TRBV9 with TRBJ2-3; unclear D gene. CDR1 is SGDLS and CDR2 is YYNGEE in the germline V gene. Trimming shortened V by 0 bases and J by 2 bases, and 13 bases separated the two germline ends. The CDR3 has 16 amino acids. The CDR3 DNA reads as TGTGCCAGCAGCGTAGGTGCCAGCGCCTTCACAGATACGCAGTATTTT. Translation gives CASSVGASAFTDTQYF.

The genes are TRBV6-9 and TRBJ2-3; no definite D call. V gave up 6 bases and J gave up 0 bases, with 13 bases separating them. This CDR3 contains 15 residues. Germline-derived CDR1 and CDR2 are MNHGY and SVAAGI. This CDR3 reads CASSVSSASTDTQYF. The CDR3 DNA is TGTGCCAGCAGCGTTAGCAGTGCTAGCACAGATACGCAGTATTTT.

The V and J genes are TRBV21-1 and TRBJ2-7; the table's TRBD1 call for D was not verified on the DNA. TRBV21-1 is a pseudogene locus. The CDR3 loop spans 14 amino acids. CDR3 loop: CASSTPGQTYEQYF. Written as DNA, the CDR3 is TGTGCCAGCAGCACCCCGGGACAGACCTACGAGCAGTACTTC.

The chain links TRBV5-4 to TRBJ2-7; 13 bases align to TRBD2. The germline gives CDR1 SGHNT, CDR2 YYREEE (reference sequence). The CDR3 is 18 residues long. With 4 bases clipped from V and 5 bases from J, the junction kept 15 bases outside the gene matches. CDR3 nucleotide sequence: TGTGCCAGCAGCCCACCGGGACTAGCGGGGCATAGTTGGAACGAGCAGTACTTC. This codes for CASSPPGLAGHSWNEQYF.

The genes are TRBV5-6 and TRBJ2-3; D gene uncertain. Per germline, CDR1 SGHDT and CDR2 YYEEEE. The length of the CDR3 is 15 residues. Trimming pared 0 bases from V and 0 bases from J, leaving 8 bases between. CDR3 DNA sequence: TGTGCCAGCAGCTTGGCTGGGATTAGCACAGATACGCAGTATTTT. It is translated as CASSLAGISTDTQYF.

The genes are TRBV2 and TRBJ2-3; D is uncertain. V lost 7 bases and J 6 bases, leaving 14 bases between the germline ends. This CDR3 has 13 residues. Germline values: CDR1 SNHLY, CDR2 FYNNEI. CDR3 amino acids: CASTGSGMDTQYF. CDR3 nucleotide sequence: TGTGCCAGCACCGGGTCGGGCATGGATACGCAGTATTTT.

The chain links TRBV28 to TRBJ2-7, with TRBD2 matching 11 bases. V was clipped by 4 bases and J by 3 bases; unmatched bases: 5. The CDR3 totals 15 residues. Germline V CDR1 and CDR2: MDHEN, SYDVKM. The CDR3, as DNA: TGTGCCAGCAGTTCAGCCCTAGCGGGGGGCTACGAGCAGTACTTC. The encoded protein is CASSSALAGGYEQYF.

The chain has TRBV6-6 and TRBJ1-5; D remains ambiguous. The CDR3 spans 13 residues. Trimming took 4 bases from V and 6 from J, leaving 10 bases between them. CDR1 and CDR2 from the germline V gene are MNHNY and SVGAGI (reference sequence). The CDR3 DNA reads TGTGCCAGCAGTTCATCCATCGGTCAGCCCCAGCATTTT. It specifies CASSSSIGQPQHF.

V gene TRBV30 combines with J gene TRBJ2-1; 11 bases map to TRBD1. Germline CDR1 and CDR2: GTSNPN and SVGIG (reference sequence). This CDR3 has 15 residues. Losses at the gene ends were 1 base for V and 8 bases for J; bases not matched to a gene: 7. The CDR3 DNA follows: TGTGCCTGGAGTGGCGGGACAGGGGGGCACCATGAGCAGTTCTTC. This encodes CAWSGGTGGHHEQFF.

This clone was recorded a few times. V usage is TRBV2 and J usage is TRBJ1-1, with a weak D call TRBD1 (6 bases). V was cut by 8 bases and J by 1 base, with 11 bases left in between. The CDR3 spans 13 residues. CDR1 is SNHLY and CDR2 is FYNNEI in the germline V gene. The CDR3 DNA reads as TGTGCCAGCGGTCTACAGGGGAACACTGAAGCTTTCTTT. The encoded protein is CASGLQGNTEAFF.

The chain recombines TRBV2 with TRBJ1-5; D unclear. Between the trimmed V and J ends, which lost 6 bases and 5 bases, there was a span of 17 bases. CDR3 size: 15 residues. Germline CDR1 is SNHLY and CDR2 is FYNNEI. CDR3 amino acids: CASSVDPLNYQPQHF. The CDR3 DNA reads TGTGCCAGCAGCGTGGACCCTCTGAATTATCAGCCCCAGCATTTT.

This chain links TRBV7-9 with TRBJ2-7, with 8 bases matching TRBD2. The V and J ends lost 7 bases and 5 bases, in that order; junction bases with no gene match: 13. The length of the CDR3 is 15 residues. The germline V gene has CDR1 SEHNR and CDR2 FQNEAQ (reference sequence). Here the CDR3 DNA reads TGTGCCAGCACCACCAATGGGGCGGGGGGCCACGAGCAGTACTTC. It yields the protein CASTTNGAGGHEQYF.

This chain uses TRBV9 with TRBJ2-1; weak D call: TRBD1 (6 bases). V was pared by 3 bases and J by 2 bases, with 12 bases between. Germline V CDR1 and CDR2: SGDLS, YYNGEE. The length of the CDR3 is 15 residues. The CDR3: CASSAEGTTYNEQFF. CDR3 nucleotides: TGTGCCAGCAGCGCCGAGGGGACAACCTACAATGAGCAGTTCTTC.

This rearrangement joins TRBV19 to TRBJ1-2; D is unclear. V lost 2 bases and J lost 2, with 9 bases in between. The CDR3 totals 14 residues. Germline loops: CDR1 LNHDA, CDR2 SQIVND (reference sequence). The CDR3: CASSINQQNYGYTF. The CDR3 nucleotides read TGTGCCAGTAGTATAAACCAGCAAAACTATGGCTACACCTTC.

This rearrangement joins TRBV28 to TRBJ2-3; either TRBD1 or TRBD2 may supply D (5 bases each). Germline V gives CDR1 MDHEN, CDR2 SYDVKM. The CDR3 extends over 12 amino acids. V lost 10 bases and J 2 bases, leaving 10 bases between the germline ends. The CDR3 DNA reads as TGTGCCACAGGGACCTCCACAGATACGCAGTATTTT. This translates into CATGTSTDTQYF.

The V and J genes are TRBV7-3 and TRBJ1-5; tentative D call: TRBD1 (6 bases). The ends were cut back, 4 bases at V and 6 bases at J, with 16 bases in the middle. The CDR3 sequence is 15 residues long. CDR1 SGHTA and CDR2 FQGTGA come from the germline V gene. The CDR3 coding sequence is TGTGCCAGCAGCTCCCCCGGGGGGGGCCGTCAGCCCCAGCATTTT. As protein: CASSSPGGGRQPQHF.

The chain links TRBV11-2 to TRBJ2-1, with 12 positions matching TRBD2. With 2 bases clipped from V and 6 bases from J, the junction kept 8 bases outside the gene matches. The CDR3 totals 17 residues. The germline V gene has CDR1 SGHAT and CDR2 FQNNGV. The CDR3 coding sequence is TGTGCCAGCAGCTTATTTCGGCTAGCGGGGGGGCTCAATGAGCAGTTCTTC. It encodes CASSLFRLAGGLNEQFF. Full variable domain (outside the CDR3, taken from reference TRBV11-2 and TRBJ2-1): EAGVAQSPRYKIIEKRQSVAFWCNPISGHATLYWYQQILGQGPKLLIQFQNNGVVDDSQLPKDRFSAERLKGVDSTLKIQPAKLEDSAVYLCASSLFRLAGGLNEQFFGPGTRLTVL.

Judged by abundance, this clone is medium-sized. The chain recombines TRBV7-9 with TRBJ2-2; possibly TRBD2 for D (5 bases). V lost 5 bases, J lost 1 base, and 14 bases lay in between. The CDR3 spans 16 residues. The germline CDR1 and CDR2 sequences are SEHNR and FQNEAQ (reference sequence). In DNA, the CDR3 is TGTGCCAGCAGCGAACTCGCCCGGGGGAACACCGGGGAGCTGTTTTTT. Its protein product is CASSELARGNTGELFF.

This clone was detected only once. The rearrangement links TRBV25-1 to TRBJ2-5; D is perhaps TRBD1 or TRBD2 (5 bases each). Trimming shortened V by 2 bases and J by 4 bases, and 8 bases separated the two germline ends. The germline CDR1 and CDR2 sequences are MGHDK and SYGVNS. The CDR3 is made up of 13 amino acids. DNA of the CDR3: TGTGCCAGCAGTGAAGGGGGAGTAGAGACCCAGTACTTC. Translation: CASSEGGVETQYF.

This clone was counted a single time. The chain joins TRBV5-1 to TRBJ2-1, with 9 positions matching TRBD2. Germline values: CDR1 SGHRS, CDR2 YFSETQ. The V gene end was trimmed by 2 bases and the J gene end by 9 bases; junction bases not matched to a gene: 6. This CDR3 has 14 amino acids. The CDR3 region has the DNA TGCGCCAGCAGCTTCGGCGGGGGGGCGCGTGAGCAGTTCTTC. Translated, it gives CASSFGGGAREQFF.